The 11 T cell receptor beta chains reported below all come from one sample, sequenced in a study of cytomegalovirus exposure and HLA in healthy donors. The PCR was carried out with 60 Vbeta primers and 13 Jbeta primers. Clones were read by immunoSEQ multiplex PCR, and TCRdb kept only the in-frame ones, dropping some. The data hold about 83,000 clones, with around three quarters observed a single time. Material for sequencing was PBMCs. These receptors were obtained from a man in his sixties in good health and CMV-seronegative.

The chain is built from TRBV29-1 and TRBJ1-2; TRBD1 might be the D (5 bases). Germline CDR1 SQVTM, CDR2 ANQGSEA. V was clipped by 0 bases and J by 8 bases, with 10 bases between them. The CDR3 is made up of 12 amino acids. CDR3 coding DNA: TGCAGCGTTGAAGATTTAGGGGTGGGCTACACCTTC. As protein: CSVEDLGVGYTF.

The CDR3 coding sequence is TGCGCCAGCAGCCAAACCCGCACAGCCACTAATGAAAAACTGTTTTTT. It encodes CASSQTRTATNEKLFF. The chain uses TRBV4-3 and TRBJ1-4; D is undetermined. Germline V lookup: CDR1 LGHNA, CDR2 YSLEER. Trimming left V 2 bases short and J 2 bases short, with 12 bases between. The CDR3 loop spans 16 amino acids.

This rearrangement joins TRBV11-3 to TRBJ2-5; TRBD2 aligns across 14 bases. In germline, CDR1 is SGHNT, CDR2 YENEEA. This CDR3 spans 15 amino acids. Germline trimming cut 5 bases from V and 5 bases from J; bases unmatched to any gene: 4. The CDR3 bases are TGTGCCAGCAGCGGGGGACTAGCGGGGGCGGAGACCCAGTACTTC. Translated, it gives CASSGGLAGAETQYF.

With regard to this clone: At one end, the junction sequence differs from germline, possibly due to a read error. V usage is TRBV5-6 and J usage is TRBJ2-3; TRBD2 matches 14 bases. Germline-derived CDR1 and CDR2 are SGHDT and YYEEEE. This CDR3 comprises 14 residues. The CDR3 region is CASSRPGTSGSSHF. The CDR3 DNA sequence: TGTGCCAGCAGCCGGCCCGGGACTAGCGGGAGTTCACATTTT.

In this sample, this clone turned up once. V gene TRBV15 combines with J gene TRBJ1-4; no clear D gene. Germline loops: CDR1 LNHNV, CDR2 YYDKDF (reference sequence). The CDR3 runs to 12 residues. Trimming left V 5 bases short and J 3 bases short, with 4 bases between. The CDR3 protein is CATSRSNEKLFF. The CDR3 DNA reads TGTGCCACCAGCCGGTCTAATGAAAAACTGTTTTTT.

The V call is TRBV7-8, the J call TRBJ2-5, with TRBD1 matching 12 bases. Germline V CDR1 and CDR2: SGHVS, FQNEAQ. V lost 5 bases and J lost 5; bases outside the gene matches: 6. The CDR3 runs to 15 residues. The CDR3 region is CASSSRDRGQETQYF. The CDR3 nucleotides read TGTGCCAGCAGCAGCCGGGACAGGGGGCAGGAGACCCAGTACTTC.

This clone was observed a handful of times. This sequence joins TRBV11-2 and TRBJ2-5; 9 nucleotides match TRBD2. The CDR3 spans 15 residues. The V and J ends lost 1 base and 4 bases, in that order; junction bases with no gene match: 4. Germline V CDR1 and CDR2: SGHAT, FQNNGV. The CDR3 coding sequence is TGTGCCAGCAGCTTAGGTGTTAGCGGGGGAGAGACCCAGTACTTC. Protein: CASSLGVSGGETQYF.

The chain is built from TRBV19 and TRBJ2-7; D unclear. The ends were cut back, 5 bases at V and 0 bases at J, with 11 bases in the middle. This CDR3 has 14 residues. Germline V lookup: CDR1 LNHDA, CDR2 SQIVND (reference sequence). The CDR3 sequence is CASSASSNSYEQYF. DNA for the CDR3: TGTGCCAGTAGTGCAAGCTCCAACTCCTACGAGCAGTACTTC.

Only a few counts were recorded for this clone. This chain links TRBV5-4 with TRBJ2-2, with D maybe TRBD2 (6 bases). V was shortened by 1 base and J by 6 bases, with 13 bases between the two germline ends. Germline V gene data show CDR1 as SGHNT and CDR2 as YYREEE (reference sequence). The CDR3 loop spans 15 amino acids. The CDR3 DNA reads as TGTGCCAGCAGCTTGAGGGCGCCTAGCGCCGGGGAGCTGTTTTTT. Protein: CASSLRAPSAGELFF.

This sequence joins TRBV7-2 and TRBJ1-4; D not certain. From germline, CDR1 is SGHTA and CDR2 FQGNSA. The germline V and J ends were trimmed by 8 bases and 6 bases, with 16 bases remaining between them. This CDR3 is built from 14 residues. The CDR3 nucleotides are TGTGCCAGCGCCTCTTCTTCTATAGATGAAAAACTGTTTTTT. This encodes CASASSSIDEKLFF.

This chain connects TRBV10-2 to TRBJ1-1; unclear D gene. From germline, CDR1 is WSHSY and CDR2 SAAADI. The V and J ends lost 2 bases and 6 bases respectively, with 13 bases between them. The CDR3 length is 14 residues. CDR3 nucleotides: TGCGCCAGCAGTGAGCCCTACTCGGTGGCTGAAGCTTTCTTT. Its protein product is CASSEPYSVAEAFF.